This TCR beta chain is from a study of cytomegalovirus exposure and HLA in healthy donors. The CDR3 runs to 14 residues. The germline V and J ends were trimmed by 6 bases and 5 bases, with 14 bases remaining between them. Germline V gene sequence: CDR1 MDHEN, CDR2 SYDVKM. The data were produced by immunoSEQ multiplex PCR, yet TCRdb's version contains in-frame clones alone and is incomplete. The data show about 360,000 clones, approximately 90% seen once. For this clone: Its antigen is not identified.

Study-level findings and limits: Some TCR beta chains (about 170 of them) were listed as cytomegalovirus-associated. The dataset shows that most TCR sequences were rare, while some public TCRs occurred in many donors. Under in vitro conditions, a few CMV-associated chains were confirmed as specific for CMV antigens. It was found in a later analysis that first-cohort TCR clusters tended to co-occur in the 120 validation repertoires.

Sequenced material: PBMCs. The chain is built from TRBV28 and TRBJ1-3; D call uncertain. The origin of this receptor is a woman between 18 and 30 years old in good health and CMV-seronegative. The chain's CDR3 is CASRPGTERNTIYF. The CDR3 DNA sequence: TGTGCCAGCAGACCGGGAACAGAAAGAAACACCATATATTTT.